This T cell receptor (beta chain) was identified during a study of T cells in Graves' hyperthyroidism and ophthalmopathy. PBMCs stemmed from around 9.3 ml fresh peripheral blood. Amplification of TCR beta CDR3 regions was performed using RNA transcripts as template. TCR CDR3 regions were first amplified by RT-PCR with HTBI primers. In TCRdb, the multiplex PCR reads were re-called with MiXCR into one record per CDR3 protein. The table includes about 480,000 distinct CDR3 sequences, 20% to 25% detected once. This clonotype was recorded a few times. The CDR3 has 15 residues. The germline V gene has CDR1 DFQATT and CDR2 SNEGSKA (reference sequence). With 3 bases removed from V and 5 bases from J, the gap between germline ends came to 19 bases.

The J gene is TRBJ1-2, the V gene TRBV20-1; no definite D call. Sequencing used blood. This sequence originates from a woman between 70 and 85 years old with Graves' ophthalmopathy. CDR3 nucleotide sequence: TGCAGTGCTAGCCCCTTCAGCGGGCCGGAGTATGGCTACACCTTC. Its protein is CSASPFSGPEYGYTF.